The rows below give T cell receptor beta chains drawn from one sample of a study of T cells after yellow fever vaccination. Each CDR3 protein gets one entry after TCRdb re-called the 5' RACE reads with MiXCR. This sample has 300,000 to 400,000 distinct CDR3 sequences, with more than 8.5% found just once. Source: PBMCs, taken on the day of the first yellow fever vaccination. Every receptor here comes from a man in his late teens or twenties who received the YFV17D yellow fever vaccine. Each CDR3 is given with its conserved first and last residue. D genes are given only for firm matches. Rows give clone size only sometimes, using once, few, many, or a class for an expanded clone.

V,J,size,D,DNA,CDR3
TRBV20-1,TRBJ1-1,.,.,TGCAATTACCTGACAGGCCCAAACACTGAAGCTTTCTTT,CNYLTGPNTEAFF
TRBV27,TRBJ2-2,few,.,TGTGCCAGCAGTTCGTCGGGCCCGGGGGCGAGGAACACCGGGGAGCTGTTTTTT,CASSSSGPGARNTGELFF
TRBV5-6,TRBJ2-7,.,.,TGTGCCAGCAGCTTGGGGTCGGGAAGCTCCTACGAGCAGTACTTC,CASSLGSGSSYEQYF
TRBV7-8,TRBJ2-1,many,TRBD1,TGTGCCAGCAGCGCATCCGAGACAGGGTCCAATGAGCAGTTCTTC,CASSASETGSNEQFF
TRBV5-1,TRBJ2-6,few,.,TGCGCCAGCAGCTCGTCAGCTGGGGCCAACGTCCTGACTTTC,CASSSSAGANVLTF
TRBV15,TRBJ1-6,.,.,TGTGCCACCAGCAGACCCCCGCACCTGGGTATGGGTTCACCCCTCCACTTT,CATSRPPHLGMGSPLHF
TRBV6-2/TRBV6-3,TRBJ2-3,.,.,TGTGCCAGCAGTTACAGGGGTCGGGGGCCTTTCACAGATACGCAGTATTTT,CASSYRGRGPFTDTQYF
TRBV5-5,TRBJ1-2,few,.,TGTGCCAGCAGCACGGACAGCTATGGCTACACCTTC,CASSTDSYGYTF
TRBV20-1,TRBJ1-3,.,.,TGCAGTGGTCGCGCTGGAAACACCATATATTTT,CSGRAGNTIYF
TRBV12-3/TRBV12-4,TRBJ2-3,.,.,TGTGCCAGCAGCCTCGGATCCAGAGGTACGCAGTATTTT,CASSLGSRGTQYF
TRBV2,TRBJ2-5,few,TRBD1,TGTGCCAGCAGTGAACCCCTCGGACAGGGGATACAAGAGACCCAGTACTTC,CASSEPLGQGIQETQYF
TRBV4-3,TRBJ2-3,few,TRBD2,TGCGCCAGCAGCGCCGGGACTAGCGGGAGTCTAAGCACAGATACGCAGTATTTT,CASSAGTSGSLSTDTQYF
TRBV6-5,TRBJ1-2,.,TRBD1,TGTGCCAGCAGCGCCGGACAGGTTGGGTATGGCTACACCTTC,CASSAGQVGYGYTF
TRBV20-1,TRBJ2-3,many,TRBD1,TGCAGTGCTAGAGATCTGGACAGGGGGCCGCCAGATACGCAGTATTTT,CSARDLDRGPPDTQYF
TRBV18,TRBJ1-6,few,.,TGTGCCAGCTCAGGTCAGGATAATTCACCCCTCCACTTT,CASSGQDNSPLHF
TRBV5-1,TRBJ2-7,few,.,TGCGCCAGCAGCGTAGACAGTCCCGAGTGGTCCTACGAGCAGTACTTC,CASSVDSPEWSYEQYF
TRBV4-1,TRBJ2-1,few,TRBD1,TGCGCCAGCAGCCACGGACCGTTTTACGGGACAGGGAACTACAATGAGCAGTTCTTC,CASSHGPFYGTGNYNEQFF
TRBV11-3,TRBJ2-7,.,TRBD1,TGTGCCAGCAGTCCCGGGACAGGCATCGACGAGCAGTACTTC,CASSPGTGIDEQYF
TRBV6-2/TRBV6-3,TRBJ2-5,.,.,TGTGCCAGCAGTTATCAGGGCCCCCAGTACTTC,CASSYQGPQYF
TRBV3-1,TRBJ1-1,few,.,TGTGCCAGCAGCCAAGGCGGAATCACTGAAGCTTTCTTT,CASSQGGITEAFF
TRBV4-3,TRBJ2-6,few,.,TGCGCCAGCAGCCACAGGATCTCTGGGGCCAACGTCCTGACTTTC,CASSHRISGANVLTF
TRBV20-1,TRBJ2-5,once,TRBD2,TGCAGTGCTCTCACTAGCGGGGAGTCCCAGTACTTC,CSALTSGESQYF
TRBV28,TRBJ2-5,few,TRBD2,TGTGCCAGCAGTCTCCCCGCGGGGGGTCGAGAGACCCAGTACTTC,CASSLPAGGRETQYF
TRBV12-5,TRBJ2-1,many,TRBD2,TGTGCTAGTGGTTTCGGATTAGCGGGGGCCCTCCCCAGCGAGCAGTTCTTC,CASGFGLAGALPSEQFF
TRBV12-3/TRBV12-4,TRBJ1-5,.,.,TGTGCCAGCACCCAGGACAGATATCAGCCCCAGCATTTT,CASTQDRYQPQHF
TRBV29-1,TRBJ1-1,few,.,TGCAGCTCGGGTGGCAGGGTGAACACTGAAGCTTTCTTT,CSSGGRVNTEAFF
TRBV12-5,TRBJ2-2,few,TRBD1,TGTGCTAGTGGTACCACGGGACAGGGGGCTAGAGACGCCGGGGAGCTGTTTTTT,CASGTTGQGARDAGELFF
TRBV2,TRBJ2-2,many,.,TGTGCCAGCACCAGCAGTAGGTTGAACACCGGGGAGCTGTTTTTT,CASTSSRLNTGELFF
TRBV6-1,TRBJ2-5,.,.,TGTGCCAGCAGCCCCGACGGATTTCAAGAGACCCAGTACTTC,CASSPDGFQETQYF
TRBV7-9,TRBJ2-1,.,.,TGTGCCAGCAGCCGCCTGGGAGCTAATGAGCAGTTCTTC,CASSRLGANEQFF
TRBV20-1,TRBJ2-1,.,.,TGCAGTGCTAGCGGGGGCCTATCCTACAATGAGCAGTTCTTC,CSASGGLSYNEQFF
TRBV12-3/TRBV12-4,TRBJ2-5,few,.,TGTGCCAGCAGCACCTGGACGGAGACCCAGTACTTC,CASSTWTETQYF
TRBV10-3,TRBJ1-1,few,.,TGTGCCATCGGGGACGGAGGACCTCTATTAATGAACACTGAAGCTTTCTTT,CAIGDGGPLLMNTEAFF
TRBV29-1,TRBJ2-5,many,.,TGCAGCGGGATCCTGGAGACCCAGTACTTC,CSGILETQYF
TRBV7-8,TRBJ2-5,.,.,TGTGCCAGCAGCAGGCGGCGGGTACAGCAAGAGACCCAGTACTTC,CASSRRRVQQETQYF
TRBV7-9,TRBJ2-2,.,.,TGTGCCTGCGGGGACCACGCGAACACCGGGGAGCTGTTTTTT,CACGDHANTGELFF
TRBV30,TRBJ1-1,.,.,TGTGCCTGGACACGGACAACAGGTACCACTGAAGCTTTCTTT,CAWTRTTGTTEAFF
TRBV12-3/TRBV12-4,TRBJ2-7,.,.,TGTGCCAGCAGTTGGGGGCAGGGGAGGGGGAGAAGCTTAAACTACGAGCAGTACTTC,CASSWGQGRGRSLNYEQYF
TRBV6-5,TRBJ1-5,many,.,TGTGCCAGCAGTTACTCCGTGCAGGGTGGGCAGCCCCAGCATTTT,CASSYSVQGGQPQHF
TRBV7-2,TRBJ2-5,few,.,TGTGCCAGCAGCGCACGGACAGAAGAGACCCAGTACTTC,CASSARTEETQYF